Listed below are T cell receptor beta chains from one sample, sequenced in a study of OX40 agonist ivuxolimab in advanced cancers. Sequencing was performed with immunoSEQ multiplex PCR; in TCRdb, only in-frame clones are kept and a portion is missing. The repertoire includes over 45,000 clones, roughly 85% of them detected once, and 13% to 15% sits in the top ten. Sequencing used CD4+ or CD8+ T cells sorted from blood, obtained in a trial of the OX40 agonist ivuxolimab. These TCRs come from an adult with an advanced solid tumor such as melanoma, head and neck, liver or kidney cancer. Both conserved end residues are part of each CDR3. The D gene is left open where the match is weak. Size values are once, few and many counts, or a class for expanded clones, and some rows have none.

v_call	d_call	j_call	clone_size	cdr3_nt	cdr3_aa
TRBV14	TRBD1	TRBJ2-1	once	TGTGCCAGCAGCCAAGATGGGAGACAGGGCAATGAGCAGTTCTTC	CASSQDGRQGNEQFF
TRBV13	TRBD2	TRBJ2-7	NA	TGTGCCAGCAGCTTTACTAGCGGGAGGGCCTGGGACGAGCAGTACTTC	CASSFTSGRAWDEQYF
TRBV5-6	TRBD1	TRBJ1-1	NA	TGTGCCAGCAGCTCCCCCGGTAGGACAGGGGGCAAGAACACTGAAGCTTTCTTT	CASSSPGRTGGKNTEAFF
TRBV4-1	TRBD2	TRBJ2-7	NA	TGCGCCAGCAGCCAAGTTCGAGGCGCGGGAGGCAGCGAGCAGTACTTC	CASSQVRGAGGSEQYF
TRBV7-2	NA	TRBJ2-1	NA	TGTGCCAGCAGCTTGGGGGCGGGCCGTTCCGGGCAGTTCTTC	CASSLGAGRSGQFF
TRBV10-3	TRBD1	TRBJ2-4	NA	TGTGCCATCAGTGAAGACAGGGATCTTCACATTCAGTACTTC	CAISEDRDLHIQYF
TRBV11-2	TRBD2	TRBJ2-5	NA	TGTGCCAGCAGCTTTAGTGGACTAGCGGGAGGGCCTCGAGAGACCCAGTACTTC	CASSFSGLAGGPRETQYF
TRBV10-3	NA	TRBJ2-1	once	TGTGCCATCAGACCCCCAGGTGGAGGGATCGATGAGCAGTTCTTC	CAIRPPGGGIDEQFF
TRBV7-2	NA	TRBJ1-5	NA	TGTGCCAGCAGCTTAGGTTGGGGCGCGAAGCCCCAGCATTTT	CASSLGWGAKPQHF
TRBV12-5	TRBD2	TRBJ2-1	NA	TGTGCTAGTGCCCCCCCGGGGGGCAATGAGCAGTTCTTC	CASAPPGGNEQFF
TRBV27	TRBD1	TRBJ1-1	NA	TGTGCCAGCAGAGACAGGGCCAGGTTAAGGGCGAGTACTGAAGCTTTCTTT	CASRDRARLRASTEAFF
TRBV30	NA	TRBJ2-7	NA	TGTGCCTGGACCCCCCAGACCGTGGGTACCCCCTACGAGCAGTACTTC	CAWTPQTVGTPYEQYF
TRBV27	NA	TRBJ1-4	NA	TGTGCCAGCAGTTTATACAGGAGTGAAAAACTGTTTTTT	CASSLYRSEKLFF
TRBV5-4	NA	TRBJ2-7	few	TGTGCCAGCAGCTCGGACTCCTACGAGCAGTACTTC	CASSSDSYEQYF
TRBV11-1	NA	TRBJ1-1	NA	TGTGCCAGCAGCTTACCCACGACGGTGACAGCTGAAGCTTTCTTT	CASSLPTTVTAEAFF
TRBV28	NA	TRBJ2-1	NA	TGTGCCAGCAGTTTGGAGGGAAAGGTTAATGAGCAGTTCTTC	CASSLEGKVNEQFF
TRBV28	NA	TRBJ2-2	once	TGTGCCAGCAGGTCCGGGAGCGTGGACACCGGGGAGCTGTTTTTT	CASRSGSVDTGELFF
TRBV15	TRBD1	TRBJ1-3	NA	TGTGCCACCAGCCGAGGAGGACAGGGGACTGGAAACACCATATATTTT	CATSRGGQGTGNTIYF
TRBV27	NA	TRBJ2-5	once	TGTGCCAGCAGTGCCGCGCCAGGGTTGGCAGAGACCCAGTACTTC	CASSAAPGLAETQYF
TRBV18	NA	TRBJ2-7	NA	TGTGCCAGCTCCCGGGACTTACTAAACTACGAGCAGTACTTC	CASSRDLLNYEQYF
TRBV6-5	NA	TRBJ2-7	NA	TGTGCCAGCAGGCGAAACAGACAGGGTAGCGGCGAGCAGTACTTC	CASRRNRQGSGEQYF
TRBV11-1	NA	TRBJ2-2	once	TGTGCCAGCAGGGACAGAACCTTATTGACCGGGGAGCTGTTTTTT	CASRDRTLLTGELFF